This T cell receptor beta chain was sequenced for a study of cytomegalovirus exposure and HLA in healthy donors. Trimming removed 5 bases from V and 1 base from J, with 14 bases in between. The CDR3 contains 15 residues. Germline V CDR1 and CDR2: SGHTA, FQGTGA. Study-level findings and limits: As a later analysis showed, a missense DCLRE1C variant was linked to trimming of TCR beta V- and J-genes. Being indistinguishable, some V segments were excluded, TRBV6-2 and TRBV6-3 among them.

When sampled, the donors appeared nominally healthy, though they likely had unrecorded immune exposures. A single count supports this clone. Its specificity is unknown. The study ran its PCR with 60 Vbeta and 13 Jbeta primers. Only in-frame clones appear in the TCRdb table, and some are missing; sequencing was by immunoSEQ multiplex PCR. The sample has about 180,000 clones, approximately 80% seen once. This rearrangement joins TRBV7-3 to TRBJ2-5, with D possibly matching TRBD1 (6 bases). The sequenced sample consisted of PBMCs. This sequence originates from a woman in her forties or fifties in good health and CMV-seronegative. The CDR3 DNA is TGTGCCAGCAGCCCCCGGAGAGGGGGCCAAGAGACCCAGTACTTC. It codes for CASSPRRGGQETQYF.